This TCR beta chain was captured by sequencing in a study of T cell repertoires in cytomegalovirus infection. On the study more broadly: Public signatures in TCR beta pointed to CMV infection and matching HLA type.

A single record per CDR3 protein comes from TCRdb applying MiXCR to the reads. The sample has a few hundred thousand distinct CDR3 sequences; 15% to 20% are singletons. Overall study findings and caveats: In two of eight donors, the top clonotype was HLA-C-restricted CMV-specific. Using cumulative public TCR beta family frequency, the authors identified those who carried CMV together with the relevant HLA.

This clonotype was counted ten times or more. Its antigen remains unknown. Trimming took off 5 bases at V and 4 bases at J, with 11 bases between the two ends. Germline loops: CDR1 SGHVS, CDR2 FQNEAQ. The CDR3 has 13 residues. The clonotype originates from a human donor in good health (CMV status not recorded). Some clones in this sample may be carry-over from other donors' samples. Sample: PBMCs. The rearrangement joins TRBV7-8 to TRBJ2-5; D not resolved. The CDR3 region has the DNA TGTGCCAGCAGCCCCCGGGCGATAGAGACCCAGTACTTC. Amino acids: CASSPRAIETQYF.